Listed below are T cell receptor beta chains from one sample, sequenced in a study of T cells in Graves' hyperthyroidism and ophthalmopathy. Using its own MiXCR run on the multiplex PCR reads, TCRdb lists one record per CDR3 protein. The data show approximately 600,000 distinct CDR3 sequences, less than 25% seen once. Sequenced sample: blood. These receptors were obtained from a man aged 25-45 years with Graves' ophthalmopathy. Each CDR3 is given with its conserved first and last residue. The D gene is left open where the match is weak. Part of the rows lack a size; the others show once, few, many or a class for expanded clones.

cdr3_aa cdr3_nt j_call v_call d_call clone_size
CASSLGQGAVQETQYF TGCGCCAGCAGCTTGGGACAGGGGGCCGTCCAAGAGACCCAGTACTTC TRBJ2-5 TRBV5-1 TRBD1 NA
CASSSPLASSYEQYF TGTGCCAGCAGCTCACCACTAGCGTCATCCTACGAGCAGTACTTC TRBJ2-7 TRBV7-9 TRBD2 few
CASSILRGQGYNEQFF TGTGCCAGTAGTATCCTGCGGGGACAGGGATACAATGAGCAGTTCTTC TRBJ2-1 TRBV19 TRBD1 few
CAWSVGTISFF TGTGCCTGGAGTGTAGGGACTATCTCGTTCTTC TRBJ2-1 TRBV30 TRBD2 few
CASSPRTSGIYNEQFF TGTGCCAGCAGTCCCCGGACTAGCGGCATTTACAATGAGCAGTTCTTC TRBJ2-1 TRBV28 TRBD2 few
CASSEVKIGTKPYEQYF TGTGCCAGCAGTGAAGTTAAAATTGGGACAAAACCCTACGAGCAGTACTTC TRBJ2-7 TRBV6-1 NA NA
CASSWPGLAGVNEQFF TGTGCCAGCAGCTGGCCGGGACTAGCGGGAGTGAATGAGCAGTTCTTC TRBJ2-1 TRBV5-6 TRBD2 NA
CAWSGNFNEQFF TGTGCCTGGAGTGGAAACTTCAATGAGCAGTTCTTC TRBJ2-1 TRBV30 NA NA
CSVEGRSARGDTQYF TGCAGCGTTGAAGGGAGATCCGCGAGGGGAGATACGCAGTATTTT TRBJ2-3 TRBV29-1 NA few
CASSPLRAQPGETQYF TGTGCCAGCAGCCCCCTGCGTGCCCAGCCAGGAGAGACCCAGTACTTC TRBJ2-5 TRBV13 NA NA
CASSEWNTGELFF TGTGCCAGCAGTGAATGGAACACCGGGGAGCTGTTTTTT TRBJ2-2 TRBV25-1 NA few
CASSTRQDANTGELFF TGTGCCAGCAGTACGAGACAGGACGCGAACACCGGGGAGCTGTTTTTT TRBJ2-2 TRBV28 NA NA
CASRPRRGAYSNQPQHF TGTGCCAGCAGGCCTCGGCGAGGGGCGTATAGCAATCAGCCCCAGCATTTT TRBJ1-5 TRBV28 NA many
CASSPGDWTGEQYF TGTGCCAGCAGTCCCGGGGACTGGACGGGGGAGCAGTACTTC TRBJ2-7 TRBV12-3/TRBV12-4 NA many
CSARENGGPGANVLTF TGCAGTGCTAGAGAGAACGGGGGGCCGGGGGCCAACGTCCTGACTTTC TRBJ2-6 TRBV20-1 NA few
CASSYSSNSPLHF TGTGCCAGCAGTTACTCCTCCAATTCACCCCTCCACTTT TRBJ1-6 TRBV6-6 NA NA
CASSPRDRAEYEQYF TGTGCCAGCAGTCCGAGGGACAGGGCAGAATACGAGCAGTACTTC TRBJ2-7 TRBV12-3/TRBV12-4 TRBD1 many
CARTGDTQYF TGTGCCAGAACAGGAGATACGCAGTATTTT TRBJ2-3 TRBV6-2/TRBV6-3 NA NA